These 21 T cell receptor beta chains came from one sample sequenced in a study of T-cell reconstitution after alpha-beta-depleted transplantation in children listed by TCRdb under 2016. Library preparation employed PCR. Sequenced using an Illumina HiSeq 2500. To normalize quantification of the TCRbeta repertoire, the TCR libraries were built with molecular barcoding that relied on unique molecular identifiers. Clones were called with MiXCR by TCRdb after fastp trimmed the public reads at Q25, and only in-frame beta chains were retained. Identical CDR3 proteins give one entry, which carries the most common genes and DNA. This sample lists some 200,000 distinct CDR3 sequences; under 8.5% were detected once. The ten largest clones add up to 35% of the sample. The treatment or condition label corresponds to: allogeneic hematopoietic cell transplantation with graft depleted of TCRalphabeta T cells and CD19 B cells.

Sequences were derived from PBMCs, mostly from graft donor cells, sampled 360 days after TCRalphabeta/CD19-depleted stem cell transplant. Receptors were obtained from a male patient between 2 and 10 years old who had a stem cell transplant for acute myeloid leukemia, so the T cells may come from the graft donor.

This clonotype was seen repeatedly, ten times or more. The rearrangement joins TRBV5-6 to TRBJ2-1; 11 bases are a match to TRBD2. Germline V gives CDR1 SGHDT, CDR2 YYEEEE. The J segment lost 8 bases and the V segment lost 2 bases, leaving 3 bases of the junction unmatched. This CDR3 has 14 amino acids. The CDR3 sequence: CASSFSGGAYEQFF. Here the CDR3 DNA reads TGTGCCAGCAGCTTTAGCGGGGGGGCCTATGAGCAGTTCTTC.

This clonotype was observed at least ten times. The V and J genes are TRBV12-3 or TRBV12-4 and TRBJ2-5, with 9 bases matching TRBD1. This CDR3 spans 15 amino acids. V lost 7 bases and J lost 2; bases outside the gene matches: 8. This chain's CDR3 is CASTAWDRDQETQYF. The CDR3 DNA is TGTGCCAGCACCGCGTGGGACAGGGATCAAGAGACCCAGTACTTC.

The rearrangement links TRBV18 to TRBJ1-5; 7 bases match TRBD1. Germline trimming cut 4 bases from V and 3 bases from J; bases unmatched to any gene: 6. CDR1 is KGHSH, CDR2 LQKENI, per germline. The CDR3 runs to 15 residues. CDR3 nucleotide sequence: TGTGCCAGCTCACTTTCTGGACAGGACAATCAGCCCCAGCATTTT. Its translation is CASSLSGQDNQPQHF.

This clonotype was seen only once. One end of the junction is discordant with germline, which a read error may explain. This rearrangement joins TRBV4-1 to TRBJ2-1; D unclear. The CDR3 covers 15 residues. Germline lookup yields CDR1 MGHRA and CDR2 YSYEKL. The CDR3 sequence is CASNQVEAPFNEQFF. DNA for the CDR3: TGCGCCAGCAACCAAGTTGAGGCCCCCTTCAATGAGCAGTTCTTC.

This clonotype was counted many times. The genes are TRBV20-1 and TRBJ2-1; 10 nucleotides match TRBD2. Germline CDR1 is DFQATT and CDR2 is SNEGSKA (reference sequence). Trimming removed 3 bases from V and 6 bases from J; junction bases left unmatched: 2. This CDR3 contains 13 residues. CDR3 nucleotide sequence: TGCAGTGCTAGTCTAGCGGGAGTCAATGAGCAGTTCTTC. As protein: CSASLAGVNEQFF.

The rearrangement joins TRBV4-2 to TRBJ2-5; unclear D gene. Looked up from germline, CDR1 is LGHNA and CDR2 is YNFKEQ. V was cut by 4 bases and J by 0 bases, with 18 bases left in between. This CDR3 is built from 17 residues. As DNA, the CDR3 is TGTGCCAGCAGCCCTGGGCGCACAGATCCAAACCAAGAGACCCAGTACTTC. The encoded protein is CASSPGRTDPNQETQYF.

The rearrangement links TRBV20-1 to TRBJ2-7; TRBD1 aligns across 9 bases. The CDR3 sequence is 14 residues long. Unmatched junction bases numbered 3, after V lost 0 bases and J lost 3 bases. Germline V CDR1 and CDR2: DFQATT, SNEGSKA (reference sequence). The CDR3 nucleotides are TGCAGTGCTAGAGAGGGACAGGGCGGCTACGAGCAGTACTTC. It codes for CSAREGQGGYEQYF.

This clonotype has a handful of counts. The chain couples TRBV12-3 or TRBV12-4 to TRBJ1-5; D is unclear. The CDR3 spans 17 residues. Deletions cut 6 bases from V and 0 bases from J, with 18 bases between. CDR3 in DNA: TGTGCCAGCAGCCGCCGAGGCCGGCCCTATAGCAATCAGCCCCAGCATTTT. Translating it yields CASSRRGRPYSNQPQHF.

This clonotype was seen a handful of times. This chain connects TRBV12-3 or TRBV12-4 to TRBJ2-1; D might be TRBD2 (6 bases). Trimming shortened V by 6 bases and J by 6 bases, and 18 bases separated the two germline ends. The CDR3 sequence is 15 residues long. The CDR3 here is CASSPVTRYSNEQFF. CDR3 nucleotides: TGTGCCAGCAGCCCCGTGACTAGATACAGCAATGAGCAGTTCTTC.

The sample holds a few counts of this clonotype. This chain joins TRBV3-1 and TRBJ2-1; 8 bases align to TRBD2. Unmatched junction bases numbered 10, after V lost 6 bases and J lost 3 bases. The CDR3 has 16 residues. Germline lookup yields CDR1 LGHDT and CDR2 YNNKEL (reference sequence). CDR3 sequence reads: CASRGGLAPLYNEQFF. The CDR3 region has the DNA TGTGCCAGCAGGGGCGGACTAGCCCCACTCTACAATGAGCAGTTCTTC.

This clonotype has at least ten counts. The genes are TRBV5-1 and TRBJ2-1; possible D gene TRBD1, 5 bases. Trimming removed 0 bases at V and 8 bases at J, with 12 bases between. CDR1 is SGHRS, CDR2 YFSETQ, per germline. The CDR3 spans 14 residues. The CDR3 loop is CASSLGGSGDEQFF. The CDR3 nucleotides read TGCGCCAGCAGCTTGGGGGGCTCCGGAGATGAGCAGTTCTTC.

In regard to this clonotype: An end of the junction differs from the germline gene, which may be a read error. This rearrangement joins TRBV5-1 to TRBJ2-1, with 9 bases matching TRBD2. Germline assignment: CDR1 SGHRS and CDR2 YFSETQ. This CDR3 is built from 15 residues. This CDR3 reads CASSLGLAVYDEQFF. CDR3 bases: TGCGCCAGCAGCTTGGGACTAGCGGTCTACGATGAGCAGTTCTTC. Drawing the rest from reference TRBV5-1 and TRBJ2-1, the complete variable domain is KAGVTQTPRYLIKTRGQQVTLSCSPISGHRSVSWYQQTPGQGLQFLFEYFSETQRNKGNFPGRFSGRQFSNSRSEMNVSTLELGDSALYLCASSLGLAVYDEQFFGPGTRLTVL.

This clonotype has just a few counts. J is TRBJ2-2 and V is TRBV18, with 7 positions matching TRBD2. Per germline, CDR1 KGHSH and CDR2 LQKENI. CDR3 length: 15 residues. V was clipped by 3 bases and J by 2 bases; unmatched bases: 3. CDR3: CASSPLTSNTGELFF. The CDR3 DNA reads TGTGCCAGCTCACCTCTGACTAGCAACACCGGGGAGCTGTTTTTT.

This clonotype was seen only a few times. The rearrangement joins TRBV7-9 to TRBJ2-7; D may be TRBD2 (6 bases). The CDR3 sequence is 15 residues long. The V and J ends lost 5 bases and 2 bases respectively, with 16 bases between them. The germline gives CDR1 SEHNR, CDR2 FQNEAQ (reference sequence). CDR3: CASSPRLVIPYEQYF. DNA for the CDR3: TGTGCCAGCAGCCCTCGACTAGTGATCCCCTACGAGCAGTACTTC.

CDR3 in DNA: TGTGCCATCAGTGGGACCCGGGACAGGGATGGCTACACCTTC. This translates into CAISGTRDRDGYTF. The rearrangement links TRBV10-3 to TRBJ1-2; 9 nucleotides align to TRBD1. Trimming at V came to 4 bases and at J to 6 bases, leaving 6 bases not matched to a gene. The CDR3 loop spans 14 amino acids. Germline V gives CDR1 ENHRY, CDR2 SYGVKD.

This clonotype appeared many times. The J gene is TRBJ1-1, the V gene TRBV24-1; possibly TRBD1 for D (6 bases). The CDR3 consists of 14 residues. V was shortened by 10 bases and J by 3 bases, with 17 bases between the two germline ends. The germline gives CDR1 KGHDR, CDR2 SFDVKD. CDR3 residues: CATGGAGVYTEAFF. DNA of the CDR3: TGTGCCACAGGGGGGGCAGGGGTTTACACTGAAGCTTTCTTT.

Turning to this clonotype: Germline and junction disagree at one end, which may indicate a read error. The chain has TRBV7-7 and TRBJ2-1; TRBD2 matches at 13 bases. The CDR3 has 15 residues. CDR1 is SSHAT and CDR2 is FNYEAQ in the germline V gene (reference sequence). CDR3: CASSLGLAGVYEQFF. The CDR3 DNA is TGTGCTAGCAGCTTAGGACTAGCGGGAGTCTATGAGCAGTTCTTC.

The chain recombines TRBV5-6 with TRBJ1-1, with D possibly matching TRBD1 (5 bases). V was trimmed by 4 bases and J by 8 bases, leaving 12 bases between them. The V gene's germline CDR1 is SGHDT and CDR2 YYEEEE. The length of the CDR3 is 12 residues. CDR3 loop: CASSPGLLEAFF. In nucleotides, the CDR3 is TGTGCCAGCAGCCCAGGGCTCCTCGAAGCTTTCTTT.

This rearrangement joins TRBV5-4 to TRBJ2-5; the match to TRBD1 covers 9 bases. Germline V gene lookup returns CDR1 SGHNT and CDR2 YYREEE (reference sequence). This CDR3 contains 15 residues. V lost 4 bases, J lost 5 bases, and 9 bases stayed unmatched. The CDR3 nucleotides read TGTGCCAGCAGCCCGCGGACAGGGGCAGGGGAGACCCAGTACTTC. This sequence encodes CASSPRTGAGETQYF.

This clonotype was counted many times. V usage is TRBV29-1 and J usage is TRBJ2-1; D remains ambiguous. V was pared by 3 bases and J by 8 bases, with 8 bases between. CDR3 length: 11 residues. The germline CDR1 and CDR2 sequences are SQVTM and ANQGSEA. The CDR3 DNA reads TGCAGCGTTGACGTGTACCATGAGCAGTTCTTC. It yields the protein CSVDVYHEQFF.

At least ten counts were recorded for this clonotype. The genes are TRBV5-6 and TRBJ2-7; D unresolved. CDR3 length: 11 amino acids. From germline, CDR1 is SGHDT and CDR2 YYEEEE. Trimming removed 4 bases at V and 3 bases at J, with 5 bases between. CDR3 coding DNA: TGTGCCAGCAGCGGAGTCTACGAGCAGTACTTC. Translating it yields CASSGVYEQYF.